This TCR beta chain was obtained from a study of sequential checkpoint blockade in melanoma. Many counts were recorded for this clone. The sample's treatment: randomized to nivolumab then ipilimumab (arm A) or the reverse (arm B). Assay: immunoSEQ multiplex PCR; the TCRdb copy retains only in-frame clones and omits some. The sample has about 18,000 clones, roughly 28% seen once. The receptor's source is a human donor with melanoma. The starting material was tumor tissue (inferred from file names), obtained from a patient given nivolumab and ipilimumab in sequence.

Written as DNA, the CDR3 is TGTGCCAGCAGCACCCGGGACCAGGTCAGGGTACGAGTGAACACTGAAGCTTTCTTT. It specifies CASSTRDQVRVRVNTEAFF. This chain uses TRBV11-3 with TRBJ1-1; the D gene is possibly TRBD1 (5 bases). Germline values: CDR1 SGHNT, CDR2 YENEEA. The ends were cut back, 5 bases at V and 0 bases at J, with 25 bases in the middle. The CDR3 contains 19 residues.